The present TCR beta chain was sequenced within a study of blood T cell repertoires in COVID-19. In the study overall: The origin of the acute and convalescent COVID-19 samples was the United States, Italy and Spain. From T cells, B-cell-depleted T cells, or PBMCs came the material, which was cDNA or gDNA.

Source study methods: Amplifying reference gene primers gave estimates of nucleated cell counts. TCRdb keeps only in-frame clones here, not all; method: immunoSEQ multiplex PCR. The V and J calls and the clone size are those of that table, but D and trimming were determined from the DNA. In the table there are fewer than 250,000 clones, 83% of which are singletons. Germline V gene data show CDR1 as SGHNT and CDR2 as YENEEA. The CDR3 has 16 amino acids. V gave up 3 bases and J gave up 4 bases, with 18 bases separating them. The sample was peripheral blood. The source is a woman aged 40 to 49 with active or convalescent COVID-19. The chain recombines TRBV11-3 with TRBJ1-1; tentatively, D is TRBD1 (5 bases). The CDR3 loop is CASSFYRRGAGTEAFF. The CDR3 DNA sequence: TGTGCCAGCAGCTTTTACCGGAGGGGCGCGGGCACTGAAGCTTTCTTT.